This passage covers 20 T cell receptor beta chains from one sample sequenced in a study of regulatory T cells in long-lasting Graves disease. Library construction for TCR beta used iRepertoire HTBI primers and Arm-PCR of CDR3 regions. TCRdb re-derived calls from the multiplex PCR reads in MiXCR, one entry per CDR3 protein. The sample holds approximately 560,000 distinct CDR3 sequences, around 15% seen once. Indicated time point: newly diagnosed GD, antithyroid drugs for less than 3 months. The authors made the TCR library using RNA they extracted from PBMCs. This sample also appeared in a second study, on T cells in Graves' hyperthyroidism and ophthalmopathy.

The material was peripheral blood mononuclear cells (PBMCs), obtained at new diagnosis, from a patient treated with antithyroid drugs. The receptors were gathered from a young man with Graves disease.

This clonotype has ten or more counts. V is TRBV20-1 and J is TRBJ1-5; 8 bases line up with TRBD1. The CDR3 runs 14 residues. J gave up 3 bases and V 6 bases, and 7 bases lay outside the gene matches. Germline CDR1 reads DFQATT; CDR2 reads SNEGSKA (reference sequence). CDR3: CSATGTGFNQPQHF. CDR3 nucleotides: TGCAGTGCGACCGGGACAGGCTTCAATCAGCCCCAGCATTTT.

V usage is TRBV20-1 and J usage is TRBJ2-2; 9 bases line up with TRBD1. Germline assignment: CDR1 DFQATT and CDR2 SNEGSKA (reference sequence). The CDR3 is 14 amino acids. The CDR3 DNA reads as TGCAGCGCTCGACAGGGGGGTTACACCGGGGAGCTGTTTTTT. It codes for CSARQGGYTGELFF.

The table lists this clonotype with many counts. V is TRBV7-2 and J is TRBJ1-2; 8 bases agree with TRBD1. CDR1 is SGHTA and CDR2 is FQGNSA in the germline V gene. V shed 5 bases, J shed 4 bases, and the junction held 3 bases outside the gene matches. This CDR3 region has 13 residues. The CDR3 DNA is TGTGCCAGCAGCAAGGACAGGGTCTATGGCTACACCTTC. Translation gives CASSKDRVYGYTF.

As DNA, the CDR3 is TGCAGTGCTATACAGGGAGAGCGCGAGCAGTACTTC. Its protein product is CSAIQGEREQYF. The genes are TRBV20-1 and TRBJ2-7; possible D gene TRBD1, 6 bases. The V end lost 4 bases, the J end lost 6 bases, and 13 bases lay between the germline ends. Germline values: CDR1 DFQATT, CDR2 SNEGSKA (reference sequence). The CDR3 is made up of 12 amino acids.

This chain connects TRBV3-1 to TRBJ1-2; 9 positions agree with TRBD1. Germline loops: CDR1 LGHDT, CDR2 YNNKEL (reference sequence). This CDR3 region has 15 residues. The junction had 2 bases not matched to a gene; V was cut back by 1 base and J by 2 bases. Here the CDR3 reads CASSQGQGVNYGYTF. CDR3 DNA: TGTGCCAGCAGCCAAGGACAGGGGGTGAACTATGGCTACACCTTC.

This clonotype has a handful of counts. The J gene is TRBJ2-7, the V gene TRBV12-5, with D possibly being TRBD2 (6 bases). Trimming removed 2 bases from V and 4 bases from J, with 12 bases in between. This CDR3 region has 14 residues. CDR1 and CDR2 (germline): LGHNT, FRNRAP. The CDR3 bases are TGTGCTAGTGGTTTGACTAGCCTTCAGTACGAGCAGTACTTC. It codes for CASGLTSLQYEQYF. The full variable domain, rest sourced from reference TRBV12-5 and TRBJ2-7, is DARVTQTPRHKVTEMGQEVTMRCQPILGHNTVFWYRQTMMQGLELLAYFRNRAPLDDSGMPKDRFSAEMPDATLATLKIQPSEPRDSAVYFCASGLTSLQYEQYFGPGTRLTVT.

This clonotype occurred many times. The chain uses TRBV27 and TRBJ2-7; 9 positions agree with TRBD1. The V and J ends lost 5 bases and 4 bases, in that order; junction bases with no gene match: 3. Germline V CDR1 and CDR2: MNHEY, SMNVEV (reference sequence). The CDR3 length is 13 residues. CDR3 sequence (DNA): TGTGCCAGCAGTCGACAGGGGGAATACGAGCAGTACTTC. Translated, it gives CASSRQGEYEQYF.

A few counts support this clonotype. V is TRBV3-1 and J is TRBJ2-1; possible D gene TRBD2, 6 bases. Trimming took off 5 bases at V and 14 bases at J, with 16 bases between the two ends. The CDR3 consists of 12 residues. Germline assignment: CDR1 LGHDT and CDR2 YNNKEL (reference sequence). This CDR3 reads CASSTRDLLKFF. The CDR3 DNA sequence: TGTGCCAGCAGCACCCGGGACTTATTAAAGTTCTTC.

The V gene is TRBV19, the J gene TRBJ1-5; 9 nucleotides match TRBD1. V dropped 4 bases and J dropped 5; count of bases not matched to a gene: 3. The CDR3 is 14 residues long. CDR1 and CDR2 from the germline V gene are LNHDA and SQIVND (reference sequence). The CDR3 sequence is CASSTTGGYQPQHF. CDR3 nucleotide sequence: TGTGCCAGTAGTACCACAGGGGGCTATCAGCCCCAGCATTTT.

This clonotype was found many times. The rearrangement joins TRBV27 to TRBJ2-5; D not certain. Germline V gene data show CDR1 as MNHEY and CDR2 as SMNVEV (reference sequence). V shed 6 bases and J shed 2 bases, with 16 bases lying between them. This CDR3 is built from 15 residues. The CDR3 coding sequence is TGTGCCAGCAGCGACGCTACGAGCAGGCAAGAGACCCAGTACTTC. As protein: CASSDATSRQETQYF.

This clonotype occurred once. One end of the junction is discordant with germline, which a read error may explain. Here the CDR3 reads CASSEALDDSYGQYF. The DNA of the CDR3 is TGTGCCAGCAGTGAAGCGCTTGATGATTCCTACGGGCAGTACTTC. The chain couples TRBV6-1 to TRBJ2-7; D gene unclear. This CDR3 spans 15 amino acids. CDR1 is MNHNS, CDR2 SASEGT, per germline.

This clonotype was seen ten or more times. The chain joins TRBV11-2 to TRBJ1-1; TRBD1 matches at 10 bases. The CDR3 totals 18 residues. V trimming: 5 bases; J trimming: 6 bases; junction bases outside the gene matches: 18. Germline CDR1 reads SGHAT; CDR2 reads FQNNGV. This CDR3 is CASSRLIDRGLLIAEAFF. In DNA, the CDR3 is TGTGCCAGCAGCCGCCTCATTGACAGGGGGCTATTAATCGCTGAAGCTTTCTTT.

This clonotype was counted only a few times. The J gene is TRBJ1-2, the V gene TRBV27, with unresolved D. The V and J ends lost 5 bases and 7 bases respectively, with 17 bases between them. The CDR3 has 14 amino acids. CDR1 and CDR2 from the germline V gene are MNHEY and SMNVEV (reference sequence). The DNA of the CDR3 is TGTGCCAGCAGTCAAGCCCGGGATTCGGGTGGCTACACCTTC. It yields the protein CASSQARDSGGYTF.

The CDR3 sequence: CSGARDTSEAFF. DNA for the CDR3: TGCAGCGGGGCTAGGGATACCTCTGAAGCTTTCTTT. This rearrangement joins TRBV29-1 to TRBJ1-1, with D hard to call. Trimming cost V 7 bases and J 6 bases, with 15 bases left between them. Germline CDR1 is SQVTM and CDR2 is ANQGSEA. This CDR3 has 12 residues.

This clonotype was counted ten times or more. The V call is TRBV2, the J call TRBJ1-2, with 7 bases identical to TRBD1. The germline CDR1 and CDR2 sequences are SNHLY and FYNNEI. Trimming removed 6 bases from V and 0 bases from J; junction bases left unmatched: 13. This CDR3 has 17 amino acids. DNA for the CDR3: TGTGCCAGCAGAAGGGGAACAGGGGCCAACACTAACTATGGCTACACCTTC. The encoded protein is CASRRGTGANTNYGYTF.

CDR3 loop: CSARGLTPGNEQFF. In DNA, the CDR3 is TGCAGTGCAAGGGGGTTGACACCGGGCAATGAGCAGTTCTTC. This sequence joins TRBV20-1 and TRBJ2-1; possible D gene TRBD1, 6 bases. This CDR3 has 14 amino acids. Germline-derived CDR1 and CDR2 are DFQATT and SNEGSKA (reference sequence). Trimming shortened V by 6 bases and J by 6 bases, and 18 bases separated the two germline ends.

This clonotype was observed many times. This chain connects TRBV6-5 to TRBJ2-3, with 9 bases that match TRBD2. With 4 bases clipped from V and 3 bases from J, the junction kept 2 bases outside the gene matches. Germline values: CDR1 MNHEY, CDR2 SVGAGI. The CDR3 is 14 amino acids. The CDR3 DNA reads as TGTGCCAGCAGTTTAGCGGGAGAAACAGATACGCAGTATTTT. This translates into CASSLAGETDTQYF.

Many counts were recorded for this clonotype. The chain couples TRBV28 to TRBJ1-1; D ambiguous. The V gene's germline CDR1 is MDHEN and CDR2 SYDVKM. This CDR3 has 11 amino acids. The V end lost 6 bases, the J end lost 0 bases, and 2 bases lay between the germline ends. CDR3 DNA: TGTGCCAGCAGCATGAACACTGAAGCTTTCTTT. It is translated as CASSMNTEAFF.

This clonotype was picked up a small number of times. The V gene is TRBV20-1, the J gene TRBJ2-1; D might be TRBD1 (6 bases). TRBJ2-5 matches the DNA end more closely, so the J call is doubtful. There are 15 residues in the CDR3. CDR1 and CDR2 from the germline V gene are DFQATT and SNEGSKA (reference sequence). Written as DNA, the CDR3 is TGCAGTGCTAGAGACTTTGGACAGATTCAAGAGACCCAGTACTTC. Its translation: CSARDFGQIQETQYF.

The gene calls are TRBV25-1 and TRBJ2-5; TRBD1 matches 8 bases. This CDR3 region has 18 residues. J lost 2 bases, V lost 0 bases, and 11 bases had no gene match. The V gene's germline CDR1 is MGHDK and CDR2 SYGVNS. CDR3 amino acids: CASSEYPGYGTGQETQYF. The CDR3 bases are TGTGCCAGCAGTGAATACCCAGGGTATGGGACAGGACAAGAGACCCAGTACTTC.